The 32 T cell receptor beta chains in this list originate from one sample, sequenced in a study of blood T cell repertoires in COVID-19. Sequencing was performed with immunoSEQ multiplex PCR; in TCRdb, only in-frame clones are kept and a portion is missing. Seen here are 200,000 to 250,000 clones, about 86% observed once, and the top ten hold 8.9%. Material: PBMCs or T cells enriched from blood (not recorded which). The receptors were sampled from a woman in her forties or fifties with acute COVID-19.

This chain links TRBV7-8 with TRBJ1-3; D is ambiguous. Germline V CDR1 and CDR2: SGHVS, FQNEAQ. Trimming stripped 8 bases from V and 0 bases from J, with 20 bases between. The CDR3 is 17 residues long. The CDR3 DNA sequence: TGTGCCAGCGCGCGGGGAGCGTCCATTGACTCTGGAAACACCATATATTTT. Protein: CASARGASIDSGNTIYF.

The V gene is TRBV5-8, the J gene TRBJ2-1, with D maybe TRBD2 (6 bases). In germline, CDR1 is SGHTS, CDR2 YDEGEE. V lost 0 bases and J 0 bases, leaving 7 bases between the germline ends. CDR3 length: 15 amino acids. The CDR3 coding sequence is TGTGCCAGCAGCTTGGCTAGCGCCTCCTACAATGAGCAGTTCTTC. This sequence encodes CASSLASASYNEQFF.

The chain links TRBV29-1 to TRBJ2-2, with D unclear. The CDR3 is 13 residues long. V gave up 7 bases and J gave up 0 bases, with 9 bases separating them. The germline gives CDR1 SQVTM, CDR2 ANQGSEA. CDR3 region: CSAPVPNTGELFF. CDR3 nucleotide sequence: TGCAGCGCCCCTGTTCCGAACACCGGGGAGCTGTTTTTT.

The rearrangement joins TRBV10-1 to TRBJ2-5; 11 bases match TRBD1. This CDR3 contains 15 residues. After removal of 6 bases from V and 5 bases from J, the junction contained 8 bases not matched to a gene. CDR1 and CDR2 (germline): WNHNN, SYGVQD (reference sequence). The CDR3 nucleotides read TGCGCCAGCAGAAAGGACAGGGGGCGATGGGAGACCCAGTACTTC. Protein sequence: CASRKDRGRWETQYF.

This clone was detected a few times. The gene calls are TRBV6-2 or TRBV6-3 and TRBJ2-7, with 9 bases that match TRBD1. The CDR3 is 14 amino acids. V lost 6 bases and J lost 5; bases outside the gene matches: 8. Germline V gene data show CDR1 as MNHEY and CDR2 as SVGEGT. The CDR3 nucleotides are TGTGCCAGCAGCCTACAGGGGGCGATGGACGAGCAGTACTTC. Translation: CASSLQGAMDEQYF.

This chain connects TRBV7-9 to TRBJ2-5; D gene ambiguous. Germline V CDR1 and CDR2: SEHNR, FQNEAQ (reference sequence). V was clipped by 4 bases and J by 0 bases, with 6 bases between them. CDR3 length: 13 residues. CDR3 in DNA: TGTGCCAGCAGCTCCCTACACCAAGAGACCCAGTACTTC. It encodes CASSSLHQETQYF.

This chain connects TRBV5-6 to TRBJ1-2; 10 positions agree with TRBD1. This CDR3 is 13 amino acids long. Germline V gene data show CDR1 as SGHDT and CDR2 as YYEEEE. V gave up 8 bases and J gave up 7 bases; unmatched junction bases: 8. The CDR3 bases are TGTGCCAGTGCTCGACAGGGGGCAAGTGGCTACACCTTC. Protein sequence: CASARQGASGYTF.

The chain carries TRBV28 and TRBJ2-7; 9 nucleotides line up with TRBD1. V trimming: 6 bases; J trimming: 4 bases; junction bases outside the gene matches: 7. This CDR3 has 14 residues. CDR1 and CDR2 from the germline V gene are MDHEN and SYDVKM. The CDR3 sequence: CASRSTGGAYEQYF. In DNA, the CDR3 is TGTGCCAGCAGAAGTACAGGGGGCGCGTACGAGCAGTACTTC.

The chain combines TRBV28 with TRBJ1-2; TRBD1 agrees at 10 bases. V was clipped by 6 bases and J by 8 bases; unmatched bases: 6. The CDR3 contains 13 residues. Germline lookup yields CDR1 MDHEN and CDR2 SYDVKM. CDR3 sequence: CASRGDRGRGYTF. CDR3 DNA sequence: TGTGCCAGCAGGGGGGACAGGGGAAGAGGCTACACCTTC.

The chain couples TRBV5-4 to TRBJ2-7; D is perhaps TRBD1 (5 bases). The germline V gene has CDR1 SGHNT and CDR2 YYREEE (reference sequence). Between the trimmed V and J ends, which lost 4 bases and 9 bases, there was a span of 17 bases. CDR3 size: 13 residues. The CDR3 sequence: CASSPGRDPAQYF. CDR3 nucleotides: TGTGCCAGCAGCCCGGGCAGGGATCCCGCGCAGTACTTC.

This chain uses TRBV7-6 with TRBJ2-1; the match to TRBD2 covers 13 bases. CDR1 is SGHVS, CDR2 FNYEAQ, per germline. The CDR3 totals 15 residues. Germline trimming cut 2 bases from V and 9 bases from J; bases unmatched to any gene: 4. The CDR3 is CASSLTSGGALEQFF. CDR3 in DNA: TGTGCCAGCAGCTTAACTAGCGGGGGGGCTCTTGAGCAGTTCTTC.

As regards this clone: Given the absence of the conserved phenylalanine or tryptophan at the CDR3 end, a read error is likely. Because the CDR3's place on the DNA is in doubt, the DNA is left out and the CDR3 is given as listed by TCRdb. The chain has TRBV28 and TRBJ2-3; the listed D gene, TRBD2, was not tested against the DNA. Ends included, the CDR3 has 13 residues. CDR1 is MDHEN and CDR2 is SYDVKM in the germline V gene. The CDR3 sequence is CASRPPQREGLSD.

V and J are TRBV3-1 (or the pseudogene TRBV3-2) and TRBJ2-7, with 8 bases aligning to TRBD2. This CDR3 is built from 15 residues. The germline V gene has CDR1 LGHDT and CDR2 YNNKEL (reference sequence). V lost 4 bases, J lost 2 bases, and 7 bases stayed unmatched. The CDR3 spells CASSLTGAGAYEQYF. For the CDR3, the DNA is TGTGCCAGCAGCCTCACCGGAGCGGGAGCCTACGAGCAGTACTTC.

This clone was recorded once. The chain carries TRBV5-1 and TRBJ1-5; D perhaps matches TRBD1 (6 bases). The V end was cut by 0 bases, the J end by 4 bases, with 14 bases between. Germline assignment: CDR1 SGHRS and CDR2 YFSETQ. The length of the CDR3 is 16 residues. CDR3 coding DNA: TGCGCCAGCAGCTTGGACCCAGGGGTCGGTAATCAGCCCCAGCATTTT. Protein product: CASSLDPGVGNQPQHF.

The chain is built from TRBV29-1 and TRBJ2-1, with 10 positions matching TRBD2. From germline, CDR1 is SQVTM and CDR2 ANQGSEA. The length of the CDR3 is 14 residues. Trimming at V came to 8 bases and at J to 1 base, leaving 5 bases not matched to a gene. Here the CDR3 reads CSTSSGSSYNEQFF. The DNA of the CDR3 is TGCAGCACTTCTAGCGGGAGTTCCTACAATGAGCAGTTCTTC.

This chain connects TRBV29-1 to TRBJ1-1; 11 bases align to TRBD1. V was pared by 6 bases and J by 5 bases, with 5 bases of the junction left unmatched. The CDR3 extends over 13 amino acids. The germline CDR1 and CDR2 sequences are SQVTM and ANQGSEA. CDR3 sequence: CSVGTGGNTEAFF. In nucleotides, the CDR3 is TGCAGCGTGGGGACAGGGGGAAATACTGAAGCTTTCTTT. Together with reference TRBV29-1 and TRBJ1-1, the CDR3 gives the full variable domain: SAVISQKPSRDICQRGTSLTIQCQVDSQVTMMFWYRQQPGQSLTLIATANQGSEATYESGFVIDKFPISRPNLTFSTLTVSNMSPEDSSIYLCSVGTGGNTEAFFGQGTRLTVV.

This clone has a handful of counts. The chain uses TRBV2 and TRBJ1-2, with TRBD1 matching 8 bases. The CDR3 is 20 amino acids. With V trimmed by 0 bases and J by 7 bases, 22 bases remained unmatched. The germline CDR1 and CDR2 sequences are SNHLY and FYNNEI. The CDR3 is CASSEALQVARTGRLGGYTF. In nucleotides, the CDR3 is TGTGCCAGCAGTGAAGCGCTGCAGGTCGCCCGGACAGGGCGGTTGGGTGGCTACACCTTC.

The chain couples TRBV2 to TRBJ1-1; 7 nucleotides match TRBD1. After removal of 7 bases from V and 3 bases from J, the junction contained 8 bases not matched to a gene. CDR3 length: 14 residues. From germline, CDR1 is SNHLY and CDR2 FYNNEI. The CDR3 loop is CASNRQGQYTEAFF. CDR3 DNA sequence: TGTGCCAGCAATCGACAGGGCCAGTACACTGAAGCTTTCTTT.

The chain combines TRBV7-2 with TRBJ1-5; TRBD1 aligns across 8 bases. Germline trimming cut 1 base from V and 6 bases from J; bases unmatched to any gene: 2. Germline CDR1 reads SGHTA; CDR2 reads FQGNSA. This CDR3 comprises 14 residues. CDR3 region: CASSLGQGSQPQHF. CDR3 in DNA: TGTGCCAGCAGCTTAGGACAGGGGAGTCAGCCCCAGCATTTT.

This CDR3 reads CASSLGTSRNNEQFF. The CDR3 DNA reads TGTGCCAGCAGCTTAGGGACTAGCAGAAACAATGAGCAGTTCTTC. J is TRBJ2-1 and V is TRBV7-6, with TRBD2 matching over 8 bases. The CDR3 spans 15 residues. Germline assignment: CDR1 SGHVS and CDR2 FNYEAQ. V lost 1 base to trimming and J lost 5 bases; unmatched junction nucleotides: 4.

This clone is a singleton in its sample. V gene TRBV30 combines with J gene TRBJ2-7; 10 bases fit TRBD2. The V segment lost 4 bases and the J segment 2 bases; nucleotides outside the gene matches: 8. The CDR3 is 15 amino acids. Looked up from germline, CDR1 is GTSNPN and CDR2 is SVGIG (reference sequence). The CDR3 sequence is CAWNRGLAQTYEQYF. CDR3 in DNA: TGTGCCTGGAACAGGGGACTAGCGCAAACCTACGAGCAGTACTTC.

The chain is built from TRBV6-5 and TRBJ1-1, with a weak D call TRBD1 (6 bases). The CDR3 is 13 amino acids. V lost 6 bases and J 7 bases, leaving 15 bases between the germline ends. CDR1 MNHEY and CDR2 SVGAGI come from the germline V gene. CDR3 DNA: TGTGCCAGCAGGAGGGGACACTCGAATGAAGCTTTCTTT. The encoded protein is CASRRGHSNEAFF.

The CDR3 spells CASSPTSGGGDEQFF. In DNA form, the CDR3 reads TGTGCCAGCAGCCCGACTAGCGGGGGGGGCGATGAGCAGTTCTTC. V usage is TRBV11-2 and J usage is TRBJ2-1; the match to TRBD2 covers 14 bases. From germline, CDR1 is SGHAT and CDR2 FQNNGV. V shed 5 bases and J 8 bases; nucleotides not matched to a gene: 5. This CDR3 is 15 amino acids long.

This clone has just a few counts. Here the CDR3 DNA reads TGTGCCAGCTCAGACCTACAACAGGGTCGCGAGCAGTACTTC. Its translation is CASSDLQQGREQYF. This chain connects TRBV18 to TRBJ2-7, with D perhaps matching TRBD1 (6 bases). Germline assignment: CDR1 KGHSH and CDR2 LQKENI. Trimming stripped 5 bases from V and 6 bases from J, with 17 bases between. The CDR3 covers 14 residues.

This chain joins TRBV7-3 and TRBJ2-5; D is unresolved. The germline V gene encodes CDR1 SGHTA and CDR2 FQGTGA. Trimming pared 2 bases from V and 5 bases from J, leaving 15 bases between. This CDR3 has 15 amino acids. CDR3 loop: CASSLSPSAEETQYF. The CDR3 DNA reads as TGTGCCAGCAGCTTATCACCCTCGGCGGAGGAGACCCAGTACTTC.

The chain carries TRBV19 and TRBJ2-7; 11 bases are shared with TRBD1. Germline CDR1 and CDR2: LNHDA and SQIVND (reference sequence). Germline trimming cut 8 bases from V and 4 bases from J; bases unmatched to any gene: 10. The CDR3 loop spans 15 amino acids. The CDR3 DNA follows: TGTGCCAGTGGGTCTGGACAGGGGGCAGCTTACGAGCAGTACTTC. Encoded protein: CASGSGQGAAYEQYF. The whole variable domain, filled in from reference TRBV19 and TRBJ2-7, reads DGGITQSPKYLFRKEGQNVTLSCEQNLNHDAMYWYRQDPGQGLRLIYYSQIVNDFQKGDIAEGYSVSREKKESFPLTVTSAQKNPTAFYLCASGSGQGAAYEQYFGPGTRLTVT.

This sequence joins TRBV7-9 and TRBJ1-4; no clear D. V was shortened by 4 bases and J by 7 bases, with 13 bases between the two germline ends. The CDR3 totals 14 residues. The germline gives CDR1 SEHNR, CDR2 FQNEAQ (reference sequence). As DNA, the CDR3 is TGTGCCAGCAGCTCAACAACCCTGGCTGAAAAACTGTTTTTT. Encoded protein: CASSSTTLAEKLFF.

This chain uses TRBV7-6 with TRBJ2-7; 12 nucleotides match TRBD2. CDR3 size: 16 residues. Trimming cost V 4 bases and J 2 bases; bases outside gene matches: 6. Germline-derived CDR1 and CDR2 are SGHVS and FNYEAQ. The CDR3 protein is CASSSAGLAGPYEQYF. The CDR3, as DNA: TGTGCCAGCAGCTCCGCCGGACTAGCGGGGCCCTACGAGCAGTACTTC.

J is TRBJ1-5 and V is TRBV6-2 or TRBV6-3; the match to TRBD1 covers 7 bases. The CDR3 extends over 16 amino acids. The germline CDR1 and CDR2 sequences are MNHEY and SVGEGT. V lost 2 bases to trimming and J lost 6 bases; unmatched junction nucleotides: 10. The CDR3 reads CASSYPGAGGSQPQHF. CDR3 nucleotide sequence: TGTGCCAGCAGTTACCCTGGGGCAGGGGGGAGTCAGCCCCAGCATTTT.

This sequence joins TRBV11-3 and TRBJ1-4; possibly TRBD1 for D (5 bases). The CDR3 totals 15 residues. The germline V gene encodes CDR1 SGHNT and CDR2 YENEEA. Between the trimmed V and J ends, which lost 3 bases and 0 bases, there was a span of 8 bases. The CDR3 sequence is CASSLDITTNEKLFF. The DNA for the CDR3 is TGTGCCAGCAGCTTGGACATCACAACTAATGAAAAACTGTTTTTT.

The gene calls are TRBV7-8 and TRBJ1-2; a possible D gene is TRBD1 (5 bases). The V gene lost 0 bases and the J gene lost 9 bases, with 14 bases spanning the gap. This CDR3 contains 14 residues. Per germline, CDR1 SGHVS and CDR2 FQNEAQ. The chain's CDR3 is CASSLAGGGMRYTF. CDR3 bases: TGTGCCAGCAGCTTAGCGGGGGGAGGGATGCGCTACACCTTC.

The genes are TRBV4-1 and TRBJ1-2; 11 bases match TRBD1. V shed 1 base and J 3 bases; nucleotides not matched to a gene: 4. Germline CDR1 MGHRA, CDR2 YSYEKL. This CDR3 has 16 residues. CDR3 region: CASSQVGTGGDYGYTF. DNA for the CDR3: TGCGCCAGCAGCCAAGTAGGGACAGGGGGGGACTATGGCTACACCTTC.